The 27 T cell receptor beta chains in this list originate from one sample, sequenced in a study of regulatory T cells in long-lasting Graves disease. Described time point: persistent/refractory GD, antithyroid drugs over 5 years with positive TRAb. PBMCs were the source of the RNA used for TCR sequencing. Investigators prepared the TCR beta libraries by applying iRepertoire HTBI primers and Arm-PCR of CDR3 regions. Via MiXCR, TCRdb re-called the multiplex PCR reads, giving one row per CDR3 protein. The sample consists of roughly 470,000 distinct CDR3 sequences, 20% of them appearing once. The sequencing here drew on peripheral blood mononuclear cells (PBMCs), taken when the disease was refractory, from a patient treated with antithyroid drugs. The receptors were gathered from a female donor with Graves disease.

This clonotype was seen at least ten times. The rearrangement uses TRBV12-3 or TRBV12-4 and TRBJ1-5; D may be TRBD1 (5 bases). V lost 7 bases and J 5 bases, leaving 18 bases between the germline ends. The CDR3 covers 15 residues. The CDR3 DNA follows: TGTGCCAGCACCTCATGGCGCCGGGGCCATCAGCCCCAGCATTTT. Translated, it gives CASTSWRRGHQPQHF.

This clonotype was recorded a few times. The rearrangement links TRBV27 to TRBJ2-5; 7 bases are shared with TRBD1. V shed 3 bases, J shed 5 bases, and the junction held 12 bases outside the gene matches. This CDR3 comprises 16 residues. Germline V gene lookup returns CDR1 MNHEY and CDR2 SMNVEV (reference sequence). The CDR3, as DNA: TGTGCCAGCAGTTTGCAAACAGGGGCGACCTCGGAGACCCAGTACTTC. Protein: CASSLQTGATSETQYF.

V is TRBV28 and J is TRBJ1-4; D is unresolved. Trimming took 4 bases from V and 0 from J, leaving 18 bases between them. The CDR3 totals 18 residues. Germline-derived CDR1 and CDR2 are MDHEN and SYDVKM. The CDR3 spells CASSSRPGPFATNEKLFF. DNA of the CDR3: TGTGCCAGCAGTTCCAGGCCAGGCCCCTTCGCAACTAATGAAAAACTGTTTTTT.

The chain is built from TRBV12-3 or TRBV12-4 and TRBJ2-6, with TRBD1 matching 10 bases. The V and J ends lost 6 bases and 5 bases, in that order; junction bases with no gene match: 10. This CDR3 has 17 residues. This CDR3 is CASSTGTGAHWANVLTF. Written as DNA, the CDR3 is TGTGCCAGCAGCACCGGGACAGGGGCCCACTGGGCCAACGTCCTGACTTTC.

The chain couples TRBV14 to TRBJ1-1; tentative D call: TRBD1 (5 bases). Germline CDR1 SGHDN, CDR2 FVKESK. There are 15 residues in the CDR3. Trimming left V 2 bases short and J 0 bases short, with 10 bases between. CDR3 in amino acids: CASSQIRGVNTEAFF. For the CDR3, the DNA is TGTGCCAGCAGCCAAATACGGGGCGTGAACACTGAAGCTTTCTTT.

V gene TRBV11-3 combines with J gene TRBJ2-3; weak D call: TRBD2 (5 bases). The germline V gene has CDR1 SGHNT and CDR2 YENEEA. The V end lost 4 bases, the J end lost 4 bases, and 9 bases lay between the germline ends. CDR3 length: 13 residues. CDR3 nucleotide sequence: TGTGCCAGCAGCTGGGCGGGCTCAGATACGCAGTATTTT. Its protein product is CASSWAGSDTQYF. The full variable domain, rest sourced from reference TRBV11-3 and TRBJ2-3, is EAGVVQSPRYKIIEKKQPVAFWCNPISGHNTLYWYLQNLGQGPELLIRYENEEAVDDSQLPKDRFSAERLKGVDSTLKIQPAELGDSAVYLCASSWAGSDTQYFGPGTRLTVL.

Regarding this clonotype: A much larger clone differs from this one at a single base, so this may be a read error. The J gene is TRBJ2-6, the V gene TRBV11-2; no clear D. Trimming left V 1 base short and J 2 bases short, with 12 bases between. CDR3 length: 17 residues. The germline CDR1 and CDR2 sequences are SGHAT and FQNNGV. DNA of the CDR3: TGTGCCAGCAGCTTAGTCACGAGGAACACTGGGGCCAACGTCCTGACTTTC. This translates into CASSLVTRNTGANVLTF.

This clonotype was counted only a few times. This chain links TRBV19 with TRBJ2-2; TRBD1 matches 8 bases. After removal of 7 bases from V and 5 bases from J, the junction contained 9 bases not matched to a gene. The germline V gene encodes CDR1 LNHDA and CDR2 SQIVND (reference sequence). The CDR3 length is 15 residues. CDR3 sequence reads: CASTIGQGWTGELFF. The CDR3, as DNA: TGTGCCAGTACCATAGGACAGGGATGGACCGGGGAGCTGTTTTTT.

To note about this clonotype: A read error may explain this, as a much larger clone is one base away. This rearrangement joins TRBV6-1 to TRBJ2-7; D is unclear. CDR3 length equals 14 residues. CDR1 is MNHNS, CDR2 SASEGT, per germline. Here the CDR3 DNA reads TGTGCCAGCAGTGAAAACTGGGTTACCTACGAGCAGTGCTTC. Residues: CASSENWVTYEQCF.

CDR3 in DNA: TGCAGCGTTTTATCCGACAGCACTGAAGCTTTCTTT. It is translated as CSVLSDSTEAFF. The rearrangement uses TRBV29-1 and TRBJ1-1, with D possibly being TRBD1 (5 bases). The germline V gene has CDR1 SQVTM and CDR2 ANQGSEA. V was shortened by 5 bases and J by 4 bases, with 11 bases between the two germline ends. CDR3 length equals 12 residues.

This clonotype was picked up a small number of times. The chain links TRBV5-4 to TRBJ2-5; 7 positions agree with TRBD1. After removal of 1 base from V and 3 bases from J, the junction contained 6 bases not matched to a gene. Germline CDR1 reads SGHNT; CDR2 reads YYREEE (reference sequence). There are 15 residues in the CDR3. In nucleotides, the CDR3 is TGTGCCAGCAGCTTGCCCGGGACAGCCGAAGAGACCCAGTACTTC. It codes for CASSLPGTAEETQYF.

There are many counts of this clonotype. CDR3 bases: TGTGCCACCTCCTTAGGGACAGGGGATTTGGGGTACGGGAAACTGTTTTTT. It encodes CATSLGTGDLGYGKLFF. V usage is TRBV6-2 or TRBV6-3 and J usage is TRBJ1-4; 10 bases match TRBD1. The CDR3 is 17 amino acids. The junction had 22 bases not matched to a gene; V was cut back by 10 bases and J by 11 bases. Germline CDR1 reads MNHEY; CDR2 reads SVGEGT.

This clonotype was detected many times. The J gene is TRBJ1-1, the V gene TRBV12-3 or TRBV12-4; the match to TRBD1 covers 10 bases. There are 14 residues in the CDR3. J lost 4 bases, V lost 6 bases, and 5 bases had no gene match. The CDR3 is CASRPDRGATEAFF. CDR3 nucleotide sequence: TGTGCCAGCAGACCGGACAGGGGGGCCACTGAAGCTTTCTTT.

The chain's CDR3 is CSTLATGASTDTQYF. In DNA, the CDR3 is TGCAGCACATTGGCGACAGGGGCTAGCACAGATACGCAGTATTTT. This chain joins TRBV29-1 and TRBJ2-3; 8 bases line up with TRBD1. There are 15 residues in the CDR3. Per germline, CDR1 SQVTM and CDR2 ANQGSEA. V dropped 8 bases and J dropped 0; count of bases not matched to a gene: 10.

This clonotype was counted at least ten times. V gene TRBV7-8 combines with J gene TRBJ1-4, with D perhaps matching TRBD1 (5 bases). Trimming cost V 4 bases and J 10 bases, with 16 bases left between them. This CDR3 is built from 14 residues. The V gene's germline CDR1 is SGHVS and CDR2 FQNEAQ. The CDR3 region is CASSSRLARGKLFF. The CDR3 DNA follows: TGTGCCAGCAGCTCTCGTCTAGCGAGGGGAAAACTGTTTTTT.

This clonotype was recorded many times. V is TRBV28 and J is TRBJ2-5; D unresolved. CDR3 length: 12 amino acids. CDR1 MDHEN and CDR2 SYDVKM come from the germline V gene. V gave up 2 bases and J gave up 9 bases, with 10 bases separating them. The CDR3 DNA reads TGTGCCAGCAGTTTAACTATGGGGTCCCAGTACTTC. It is translated as CASSLTMGSQYF.

This rearrangement joins TRBV20-1 to TRBJ2-7; D tentatively fits TRBD1 or TRBD2 (6 bases each). The V and J ends lost 0 bases and 1 base respectively, with 13 bases between them. Looked up from germline, CDR1 is DFQATT and CDR2 is SNEGSKA (reference sequence). This CDR3 contains 15 residues. The CDR3 here is CSARDQGRPSYEQYF. In DNA, the CDR3 is TGCAGTGCTAGAGATCAGGGGAGGCCATCCTACGAGCAGTACTTC.

In its sample, this clonotype was seen many times. The chain is built from TRBV7-2 and TRBJ2-7, with 9 nucleotides matching TRBD2. Germline-derived CDR1 and CDR2 are SGHTA and FQGNSA. This CDR3 spans 15 amino acids. Unmatched junction bases numbered 10, after V lost 5 bases and J lost 5 bases. The CDR3 nucleotides read TGTGCCAGCAGCCATCGTAGCGGGAGCGTAGACGAGCAGTACTTC. Translated: CASSHRSGSVDEQYF.

The chain couples TRBV14 to TRBJ2-7, with 16 nucleotides matching TRBD2. CDR3 length: 18 amino acids. CDR1 is SGHDN, CDR2 FVKESK, per germline. After removal of 3 bases from V and 2 bases from J, the junction contained 7 bases not matched to a gene. DNA for the CDR3: TGTGCCAGCAGCCAGTACAGGGGACTAGCGGGAGGGCCCTACGAGCAGTACTTC. This translates into CASSQYRGLAGGPYEQYF.

This clonotype showed up many times. For the CDR3, the DNA is TGTGCCAGCAGTCGGATTCGATCGAACACTGAAGCTTTCTTT. It encodes CASSRIRSNTEAFF. V usage is TRBV28 and J usage is TRBJ1-1; D not resolved. V lost 5 bases, J lost 1 base, and 11 bases lay in between. Per the germline V gene, CDR1 is MDHEN and CDR2 is SYDVKM. The CDR3 is 14 residues long. Full variable domain (remainder filled in from reference TRBV28 and TRBJ1-1): DVKVTQSSRYLVKRTGEKVFLECVQDMDHENMFWYRQDPGLGLRLIYFSYDVKMKEKGDIPEGYSVSREKKERFSLILESASTNQTSMYLCASSRIRSNTEAFFGQGTRLTVV.

This clonotype was seen repeatedly, ten times or more. The rearrangement links TRBV15 to TRBJ2-7; D remains ambiguous. CDR1 and CDR2 (germline): LNHNV, YYDKDF (reference sequence). CDR3 length: 14 residues. V gave up 0 bases and J gave up 1 base, with 7 bases separating them. In DNA, the CDR3 is TGTGCCACCAGCAGAGATCGGGTATCCTACGAGCAGTACTTC. This encodes CATSRDRVSYEQYF.

There are many counts of this clonotype. The chain employs TRBV7-3 and TRBJ1-2, with a weak D call TRBD1 (6 bases). The CDR3 length is 13 residues. Germline CDR1 SGHTA, CDR2 FQGTGA. V was cut by 3 bases and J by 5 bases, with 10 bases left in between. The CDR3 protein is CASSFSGEYGYTF. The CDR3 DNA is TGTGCCAGCAGCTTTTCAGGGGAATATGGCTACACCTTC.

CDR3 in DNA: TGTGCCAGCCAGGACAGGACCTACAATGAGCAGTTCTTC. Its protein product is CASQDRTYNEQFF. V and J are TRBV16 and TRBJ2-1; 7 nucleotides agree with TRBD1. The germline V gene has CDR1 KGHSY and CDR2 FQNENV. The CDR3 is 13 amino acids. With 8 bases clipped from V and 2 bases from J, the junction kept 3 bases outside the gene matches.

This clonotype was seen a few times. The chain links TRBV6-1 to TRBJ1-5; maybe TRBD1 (5 bases). V gave up 6 bases and J gave up 1 base, with 13 bases separating them. This CDR3 comprises 15 residues. Germline CDR1 MNHNS, CDR2 SASEGT. CDR3 sequence: CASSSRTGSNQPQHF. As DNA, the CDR3 is TGTGCCAGCAGCTCTAGAACAGGAAGCAATCAGCCCCAGCATTTT.

This clonotype was seen a handful of times. The chain is built from TRBV9 and TRBJ2-2; D is perhaps TRBD1 (6 bases). The CDR3 runs 15 residues. Germline CDR1 SGDLS, CDR2 YYNGEE. The ends were cut back, 2 bases at V and 2 bases at J, with 10 bases in the middle. The CDR3 spells CASSVTGTNTGELFF. CDR3 bases: TGTGCCAGCAGCGTGACCGGGACAAACACCGGGGAGCTGTTTTTT.

This clonotype was seen repeatedly, ten times or more. The gene calls are TRBV28 and TRBJ2-7, with a weak D call TRBD1 (5 bases). Germline CDR1 MDHEN, CDR2 SYDVKM. The CDR3 is made up of 15 amino acids. The V and J ends lost 3 bases and 5 bases respectively, with 17 bases between them. This chain's CDR3 is CASSFLGLSVHEQYF. CDR3 nucleotides: TGTGCCAGCAGTTTCTTGGGGCTGAGCGTCCACGAGCAGTACTTC.

The chain is built from TRBV29-1 and TRBJ1-3; D is unresolved. V lost 6 bases and J lost 4, with 10 bases in between. The length of the CDR3 is 12 residues. In germline, CDR1 is SQVTM, CDR2 ANQGSEA. CDR3 residues: CSVIPGGNTIYF. In nucleotides, the CDR3 is TGCAGCGTGATACCGGGAGGAAACACCATATATTTT.